These 25 T cell receptor beta chains originate from one sample sequenced in a study of beta chain features in type 1 diabetes. Investigators reverse transcribed all isolated RNA, so they sequenced expressed TCRB transcripts. Sequencing used immunoSEQ multiplex PCR; TCRdb keeps in-frame clones, though not all of them. The sample has under 800,000 clones; around 16% are singletons. The specimen was naive CD4+ T cells from blood. These receptors all come from a young man in good health.

The chain is built from TRBV5-4 and TRBJ1-6, with D possibly being TRBD1 (6 bases). V shed 5 bases and J shed 7 bases, with 16 bases lying between them. This CDR3 contains 15 residues. Per germline, CDR1 SGHNT and CDR2 YYREEE (reference sequence). The CDR3 region has the DNA TGTGCCAGCAGGGCCGTTGGGGGCGGGAATTCACCCCTCCACTTT. This encodes CASRAVGGGNSPLHF.

This clone was seen only a few times. CDR3 amino acids: CASTPGQGFEQYF. The CDR3 coding sequence is TGTGCCAGCACTCCGGGACAGGGGTTCGAGCAGTACTTC. V gene TRBV7-2 combines with J gene TRBJ2-7; 10 bases are shared with TRBD1. Germline V gene sequence: CDR1 SGHTA, CDR2 FQGNSA. The CDR3 consists of 13 residues. Losses at the gene ends were 7 bases for V and 6 bases for J; bases not matched to a gene: 6.

This clone was counted between two and nine times. The rearrangement links TRBV5-1 to TRBJ2-5; TRBD2 agrees at 11 bases. The germline gives CDR1 SGHRS, CDR2 YFSETQ. The CDR3 is 15 residues long. J was trimmed by 4 bases and V by 4 bases; bases with no gene match: 6. The CDR3 DNA sequence: TGCGCCAGCAGCCCTGCTAGCGGGAGGTCAGAGACCCAGTACTTC. Its translation: CASSPASGRSETQYF.

The chain uses TRBV12-5 and TRBJ2-5; 9 bases align to TRBD1. Germline assignment: CDR1 LGHNT and CDR2 FRNRAP. This CDR3 has 16 residues. Trimming took 4 bases from V and 2 from J; bases not matched to a gene: 8. CDR3: CASGWGQGRQQETQYF. The CDR3 bases are TGTGCTAGTGGTTGGGGACAGGGCCGCCAGCAAGAGACCCAGTACTTC.

This clone turned up a few times. V and J are TRBV5-1 and TRBJ2-1; no clear D gene. Germline V gives CDR1 SGHRS, CDR2 YFSETQ. Deletions cut 0 bases from V and 4 bases from J, with 11 bases between. This CDR3 has 15 amino acids. CDR3 protein: CASSLGYESYNEQFF. The CDR3 DNA reads as TGCGCCAGCAGCTTGGGCTATGAGAGTTACAATGAGCAGTTCTTC. Full variable domain (missing parts from reference TRBV5-1 and TRBJ2-1): KAGVTQTPRYLIKTRGQQVTLSCSPISGHRSVSWYQQTPGQGLQFLFEYFSETQRNKGNFPGRFSGRQFSNSRSEMNVSTLELGDSALYLCASSLGYESYNEQFFGPGTRLTVL.

The rearrangement links TRBV11-2 to TRBJ2-1; 11 bases match TRBD1. CDR3 length equals 18 residues. V shed 4 bases and J 5 bases; nucleotides not matched to a gene: 13. Germline V gives CDR1 SGHAT, CDR2 FQNNGV. For the CDR3, the DNA is TGTGCCAGCAGCTCATCTTACCCCGGGACAGGGGGTGACAATGAGCAGTTCTTC. Its protein is CASSSSYPGTGGDNEQFF.

The chain couples TRBV5-1 to TRBJ2-3; possibly TRBD1 or TRBD2 for D (5 bases each). V was cut by 4 bases and J by 2 bases, with 23 bases left in between. The CDR3 is 18 residues long. Germline V gives CDR1 SGHRS, CDR2 YFSETQ. The DNA of the CDR3 is TGCGCCAGCAGCCGAATACATCCCGGGGCCTCTTTCACAGATACGCAGTATTTT. Translated, it gives CASSRIHPGASFTDTQYF.

This sequence joins TRBV7-9 and TRBJ1-6; no reliable D call. Germline CDR1 reads SEHNR; CDR2 reads FQNEAQ (reference sequence). This CDR3 has 18 amino acids. The germline V and J ends were trimmed by 5 bases and 7 bases, with 24 bases remaining between them. CDR3 protein: CASSPDRSQKEGNSPLHF. The CDR3 nucleotides read TGTGCCAGCAGCCCCGACCGTAGCCAGAAGGAAGGAAATTCACCCCTCCACTTT.

J is TRBJ2-3 and V is TRBV18; 12 nucleotides align to TRBD1. The V and J ends lost 0 bases and 4 bases, in that order; junction bases with no gene match: 2. Germline CDR1 reads KGHSH; CDR2 reads LQKENI. The CDR3 covers 16 residues. CDR3 region: CASSPPGQGAADTQYF. CDR3 sequence (DNA): TGTGCCAGCTCACCACCGGGACAGGGGGCGGCAGATACGCAGTATTTT.

This clone was observed a few times. The chain employs TRBV4-3 and TRBJ1-2, with D possibly matching TRBD1 (6 bases). CDR1 LGHNA and CDR2 YSLEER come from the germline V gene. This CDR3 comprises 14 residues. V was pared by 1 base and J by 8 bases, with 14 bases between. The chain's CDR3 is CASSQGDTPRGYTF. The CDR3 region has the DNA TGCGCCAGCAGCCAAGGGGACACCCCGAGGGGCTACACCTTC.

This clone was observed a handful of times. This chain joins TRBV10-3 and TRBJ1-1, with unresolved D. The V end was cut by 2 bases, the J end by 1 base, with 8 bases between. The CDR3 extends over 14 amino acids. Germline-derived CDR1 and CDR2 are ENHRY and SYGVKD. The CDR3: CAISEDTKNTEAFF. CDR3 DNA: TGTGCCATCAGTGAGGACACAAAGAACACTGAAGCTTTCTTT.

This clone was detected a few times. The V call is TRBV7-2, the J call TRBJ1-5; the D gene is possibly TRBD1 (5 bases). The CDR3 contains 15 residues. The ends were cut back, 4 bases at V and 1 base at J, with 11 bases in the middle. Germline-derived CDR1 and CDR2 are SGHTA and FQGNSA. CDR3 DNA: TGTGCCAGCAGCTCCGGGACGGGAAGCAATCAGCCCCAGCATTTT. Its translation is CASSSGTGSNQPQHF.

In DNA form, the CDR3 reads TGTGCCAGTAGCCCAAGGTACCAGACCCAGTACTTC. Its protein product is CASSPRYQTQYF. The rearrangement uses TRBV19 and TRBJ2-5; no firm D call. V was cut by 6 bases and J by 6 bases, with 11 bases left in between. Germline lookup yields CDR1 LNHDA and CDR2 SQIVND (reference sequence). The length of the CDR3 is 12 residues. Together with reference TRBV19 and TRBJ2-5, the CDR3 gives the full variable domain: DGGITQSPKYLFRKEGQNVTLSCEQNLNHDAMYWYRQDPGQGLRLIYYSQIVNDFQKGDIAEGYSVSREKKESFPLTVTSAQKNPTAFYLCASSPRYQTQYFGPGTRLLVL.

This chain links TRBV18 with TRBJ2-2; 9 positions agree with TRBD1. Germline-derived CDR1 and CDR2 are KGHSH and LQKENI. The CDR3 covers 17 residues. V shed 3 bases, J shed 6 bases, and the junction held 11 bases outside the gene matches. CDR3 residues: CASSPGQGTGNPGELFF. DNA of the CDR3: TGTGCCAGCTCACCGGGACAGGGTACCGGTAACCCCGGGGAGCTGTTTTTT.

This rearrangement joins TRBV4-2 to TRBJ2-7; possible D gene TRBD1, 5 bases. The CDR3 extends over 15 amino acids. CDR1 LGHNA and CDR2 YNFKEQ come from the germline V gene. V shed 0 bases and J shed 7 bases, with 16 bases lying between them. The CDR3 sequence is CASSQEGQGSPEQYF. The CDR3 DNA is TGTGCCAGCAGCCAAGAAGGCCAGGGATCTCCTGAGCAGTACTTC.

This clone was observed a handful of times. This rearrangement joins TRBV9 to TRBJ2-2, with D unresolved. The CDR3 extends over 13 amino acids. V dropped 1 base and J dropped 6 bases, with 7 bases sitting between them. The V gene's germline CDR1 is SGDLS and CDR2 YYNGEE. This CDR3 reads CASSVTLSGELFF. The DNA for the CDR3 is TGTGCCAGCAGCGTAACACTTTCCGGGGAGCTGTTTTTT.

J is TRBJ2-2 and V is TRBV9; 9 nucleotides line up with TRBD1. Per germline, CDR1 SGDLS and CDR2 YYNGEE. J was trimmed by 5 bases and V by 2 bases; bases with no gene match: 7. This CDR3 comprises 16 residues. The CDR3 DNA reads TGTGCCAGCAGCGTCAGGACAGGGGCAAGTACCGGGGAGCTGTTTTTT. It is translated as CASSVRTGASTGELFF.

This clone was picked up a small number of times. The rearrangement links TRBV28 to TRBJ2-2, with D tentatively TRBD1 (5 bases). V dropped 3 bases and J dropped 11 bases, with 16 bases sitting between them. The germline V gene encodes CDR1 MDHEN and CDR2 SYDVKM. The CDR3 runs 14 residues. CDR3 loop: CASSFSGRHNELFF. CDR3 sequence (DNA): TGTGCCAGCAGTTTTTCAGGGCGGCACAATGAGCTGTTTTTT.

This clone was seen more than once but under ten times. Here the CDR3 reads CASLGGILNSPLHF. The CDR3 nucleotides read TGTGCCAGCCTAGGAGGGATATTGAATTCACCCCTCCACTTT. The chain employs TRBV28 and TRBJ1-6; no reliable D call. Germline lookup yields CDR1 MDHEN and CDR2 SYDVKM. V dropped 8 bases and J dropped 7 bases, with 15 bases sitting between them. The CDR3 extends over 14 amino acids.

The sample holds a few counts of this clone. The V gene is TRBV5-4, the J gene TRBJ1-2; 7 bases are shared with TRBD1. Unmatched junction bases numbered 9, after V lost 2 bases and J lost 2 bases. CDR1 and CDR2 from the germline V gene are SGHNT and YYREEE (reference sequence). CDR3 size: 16 residues. CDR3 nucleotides: TGTGCCAGCAGCTTCAGAAGTACAGGGGACAACTATGGCTACACCTTC. This codes for CASSFRSTGDNYGYTF.

This clone was observed a few times. The CDR3 here is CASSLTLGPPDTQYF. CDR3 DNA sequence: TGTGCCAGCAGCTTGACCTTGGGGCCCCCAGATACGCAGTATTTT. The J gene is TRBJ2-3, the V gene TRBV5-4; possible D gene TRBD1, 5 bases. This CDR3 spans 15 amino acids. CDR1 and CDR2 from the germline V gene are SGHNT and YYREEE (reference sequence). Trimming removed 1 base from V and 4 bases from J, with 13 bases in between.

This clone was seen a handful of times. This chain links TRBV15 with TRBJ2-2; no reliable D call. Trimming pared 5 bases from V and 2 bases from J, leaving 3 bases between. Germline lookup yields CDR1 LNHNV and CDR2 YYDKDF (reference sequence). The CDR3 has 12 residues. CDR3 sequence reads: CATSYNTGELFF. Written as DNA, the CDR3 is TGTGCCACCAGCTACAACACCGGGGAGCTGTTTTTT.

The rearrangement joins TRBV4-3 to TRBJ2-2; D perhaps matches TRBD2 (5 bases). CDR1 is LGHNA, CDR2 YSLEER, per germline. The CDR3 has 15 residues. The germline V and J ends were trimmed by 1 base and 5 bases, with 11 bases remaining between them. The CDR3 is CASSQVSTTTGELFF. In nucleotides, the CDR3 is TGCGCCAGCAGCCAAGTCTCGACTACTACCGGGGAGCTGTTTTTT.

The V gene is TRBV5-1, the J gene TRBJ1-4; D is unclear. The germline V and J ends were trimmed by 4 bases and 7 bases, with 17 bases remaining between them. Germline values: CDR1 SGHRS, CDR2 YFSETQ. The CDR3 extends over 15 amino acids. CDR3 residues: CASSDETGSTEKLFF. The CDR3 nucleotides are TGCGCCAGCAGCGACGAGACGGGCTCAACTGAAAAACTGTTTTTT.

A note on this clone: The same CDR3 can be traced to other DNA sequences in this sample. The chain employs TRBV28 and TRBJ2-7, with 7 positions matching TRBD1. Germline trimming cut 4 bases from V and 0 bases from J; bases unmatched to any gene: 3. The CDR3 contains 14 residues. Germline CDR1 MDHEN, CDR2 SYDVKM. The CDR3 region is CASSSTGYSYEQYF. As DNA, the CDR3 is TGTGCCAGCAGTTCGACAGGGTACTCCTACGAGCAGTACTTC.